This is a list of T cell receptor beta chains from one sample in a study of shared clonotypes between healthy human individuals. The data were produced by immunoSEQ multiplex PCR, yet TCRdb's version contains in-frame clones alone and is incomplete. Among approximately 510,000 clones listed, 79% were seen once. Specimen: PBMCs. The receptors shown here come from a middle-aged woman in good health. Some clones in this sample may be carry-over from other donors' samples. Each CDR3 is given with its conserved first and last residue. The order of the fields is clone size, J gene, D gene, V gene, CDR3 DNA, CDR3 protein. D genes are given only for firm matches. Clone size appears in some rows only: once, few, many, or a class for an expanded clone.

clone size: -; J gene: TRBJ2-7; D gene: -; V gene: TRBV4-1; CDR3 DNA: TGCGCCAGCAGCCAAGACCGGTATGCAGGATCCTACGAGCAGTACTTC; CDR3 protein: CASSQDRYAGSYEQYF
clone size: -; J gene: TRBJ2-1; D gene: -; V gene: TRBV9; CDR3 DNA: TGTGCCAGCAGCGTAGTGGCAAGGGGCAATGAGCAGTTCTTC; CDR3 protein: CASSVVARGNEQFF
clone size: few; J gene: TRBJ2-1; D gene: TRBD2; V gene: TRBV5-8; CDR3 DNA: TGTGCCAGCAGCGCTGGACTAGCGGGAGAAGAGTTCTTC; CDR3 protein: CASSAGLAGEEFF
clone size: once; J gene: TRBJ2-2; D gene: TRBD2; V gene: TRBV27; CDR3 DNA: TGTGCCAGCAGTTTATCGGGGGGAGGGCCTCACACCGGGGAGCTGTTTTTT; CDR3 protein: CASSLSGGGPHTGELFF
clone size: -; J gene: TRBJ2-3; D gene: -; V gene: TRBV7-2; CDR3 DNA: TGTGCCAGCAGCTTAGCTGGGGGCAGCACAGATACGCAGTATTTT; CDR3 protein: CASSLAGGSTDTQYF
clone size: -; J gene: TRBJ2-3; D gene: -; V gene: TRBV7-3; CDR3 DNA: TGTGCCAGCAGCTTGGGGGGGCCTAGCACAGATACGCAGTATTTT; CDR3 protein: CASSLGGPSTDTQYF
clone size: once; J gene: TRBJ2-7; D gene: TRBD2; V gene: TRBV19; CDR3 DNA: TGTGCCAGTAGTATCGCGCCCACTAGCGGGGAGTCCTACGAGCAGTACTTC; CDR3 protein: CASSIAPTSGESYEQYF
clone size: few; J gene: TRBJ2-3; D gene: TRBD2; V gene: TRBV27; CDR3 DNA: TGTGCCAGCAGTTGGGGGACTAGCGGGGAGGTGGGGCAGTATTTT; CDR3 protein: CASSWGTSGEVGQYF
clone size: -; J gene: TRBJ1-5; D gene: -; V gene: TRBV6-1; CDR3 DNA: TGTGCCAGCAGAACGAGTGAGGGTCAGCCCCAGCATTTT; CDR3 protein: CASRTSEGQPQHF
clone size: -; J gene: TRBJ2-1; D gene: TRBD2; V gene: TRBV19; CDR3 DNA: TGTGCCAGTAGTATAGAGGGCCCCTCTAGCGGCTCCTACAATGAGCAGTTCTTC; CDR3 protein: CASSIEGPSSGSYNEQFF
clone size: -; J gene: TRBJ1-2; D gene: -; V gene: TRBV5-1; CDR3 DNA: TGCGCCAGCAAACCAGGAGGGGACTATGGCTACACCTTC; CDR3 protein: CASKPGGDYGYTF
clone size: -; J gene: TRBJ1-2; D gene: -; V gene: TRBV21-1; CDR3 DNA: TGTGCCAGCAGCAAAGAAAATGGCTACACCTTC; CDR3 protein: CASSKENGYTF